The clone carrying this TCR beta chain appeared a single time. The entry originates in a study of control samples from healthy donors and cancer patients. CDR3 length: 18 amino acids. J gave up 0 bases and V 6 bases, and 9 bases lay outside the gene matches. Germline V CDR1 and CDR2: MNHEY, SVGEGT. Clones were sequenced by immunoSEQ multiplex PCR, and TCRdb holds only the in-frame ones, with some missing. The sample holds about 150,000 clones, 90% to 95% seen once. The genes are TRBV6-2 or TRBV6-3 and TRBJ2-2, with 11 positions matching TRBD2. This TCR was recovered from a man aged 40-55 years in good health. The specimen was blood. CDR3 DNA: TGTGCCAGCAGCCGACGACTAGCGGGGAACCCGAACACCGGGGAGCTGTTTTTT. Translating it yields CASSRRLAGNPNTGELFF.